The 26 T cell receptor beta chains given below trace back to one sample, sequenced in a study of CD8 T cells in Susac syndrome (dated by TCRdb to about 2019). Library creation used the immunoSEQ multiplex PCR assay. RNA was extracted using the RNeasy kit, and roughly 0.5 to 1 ug of the RNA was reverse transcribed with random hexamers. The raw public data were reprocessed by TCRdb itself: fastp quality trimming at Q25, MiXCR clonotype calling, in-frame beta chains only. Rows are combined by CDR3 protein, so each entry shows the most common genes and DNA. The sample profile shows some 160,000 distinct CDR3 sequences; roughly 95% of them were found once. The ten most abundant clones make up 0.15% to 0.2% of the sample. Material: CD8+ T cells from PBMCs. The receptors shown here come from a human donor with multiple sclerosis.

This sequence joins TRBV7-9 and TRBJ2-7; 8 nucleotides align to TRBD1. V was clipped by 4 bases and J by 3 bases; unmatched bases: 8. CDR1 and CDR2 from the germline V gene are SEHNR and FQNEAQ (reference sequence). CDR3 length: 15 amino acids. This chain's CDR3 is CASSYGRGQGYEQYF. The CDR3 coding sequence is TGTGCCAGCAGCTACGGCCGTGGACAGGGCTACGAGCAGTACTTC. The variable domain in full, completed from reference TRBV7-9 and TRBJ2-7, reads DTGVSQNPRHKITKRGQNVTFRCDPISEHNRLYWYRQTLGQGPEFLTYFQNEAQLEKSRLLSDRFSAERPKGSFSTLEIQRTEQGDSAMYLCASSYGRGQGYEQYFGPGTRLTVT.

The chain couples TRBV29-1 to TRBJ2-3, with a weak D call TRBD2 (5 bases). The CDR3 consists of 13 residues. Per germline, CDR1 SQVTM and CDR2 ANQGSEA. V dropped 3 bases and J dropped 2 bases, with 9 bases sitting between them. The CDR3 region is CSVDGDPTDTQYF. CDR3 in DNA: TGCAGCGTTGACGGGGATCCCACAGATACGCAGTATTTT.

The chain has TRBV20-1 and TRBJ2-2, with TRBD2 matching 9 bases. There are 16 residues in the CDR3. V shed 3 bases, J shed 6 bases, and the junction held 11 bases outside the gene matches. Germline assignment: CDR1 DFQATT and CDR2 SNEGSKA (reference sequence). In DNA, the CDR3 is TGCAGTGCTAGTTTTAGCGGGGGCCTGGGGGCCGGGGAGCTGTTTTTT. It encodes CSASFSGGLGAGELFF.

The rearrangement joins TRBV12-5 to TRBJ2-1, with D possibly called TRBD1 or TRBD2 (5 bases each). Germline V lookup: CDR1 LGHNT, CDR2 FRNRAP. The CDR3 loop spans 17 amino acids. Trimming left V 3 bases short and J 6 bases short, with 21 bases between. CDR3 amino acids: CASGFAVTPEGFNEQFF. The CDR3 DNA reads TGTGCTAGTGGTTTTGCCGTGACTCCAGAGGGGTTCAATGAGCAGTTCTTC. Together with reference TRBV12-5 and TRBJ2-1, the CDR3 gives the full variable domain: DARVTQTPRHKVTEMGQEVTMRCQPILGHNTVFWYRQTMMQGLELLAYFRNRAPLDDSGMPKDRFSAEMPDATLATLKIQPSEPRDSAVYFCASGFAVTPEGFNEQFFGPGTRLTVL.

The chain links TRBV7-9 to TRBJ2-7; D may be TRBD2 (6 bases). V lost 6 bases and J lost 3, with 12 bases in between. The CDR3 runs to 13 residues. The germline gives CDR1 SEHNR, CDR2 FQNEAQ (reference sequence). The CDR3 DNA follows: TGTGCCAGCAGGCTAACGGGGGACTACGAGCAGTACTTC. It specifies CASRLTGDYEQYF.

The chain employs TRBV28 and TRBJ2-1; maybe TRBD2 (5 bases). From germline, CDR1 is MDHEN and CDR2 SYDVKM. The CDR3 extends over 18 amino acids. V lost 10 bases to trimming and J lost 0 bases, with 25 bases between them. Here the CDR3 reads CATVPLWESGGSYNEQFF. CDR3 DNA sequence: TGTGCCACCGTGCCTCTATGGGAGTCAGGAGGCTCCTACAATGAGCAGTTCTTC.

This chain joins TRBV9 and TRBJ2-1; D unclear. V was trimmed by 1 base and J by 4 bases, leaving 9 bases between them. Germline CDR1 and CDR2: SGDLS and YYNGEE. The CDR3 has 14 amino acids. The chain's CDR3 is CASSVIQEYNEQFF. In DNA, the CDR3 is TGTGCCAGCAGCGTAATTCAGGAATACAATGAGCAGTTCTTC.

This rearrangement joins TRBV3-1 to TRBJ1-2; D is unresolved. There are 15 residues in the CDR3. Germline values: CDR1 LGHDT, CDR2 YNNKEL (reference sequence). The ends were cut back, 0 bases at V and 3 bases at J, with 11 bases in the middle. CDR3 sequence: CASSQEEDRDYGYTF. Here the CDR3 DNA reads TGTGCCAGCAGCCAAGAGGAAGACCGTGACTATGGCTACACCTTC.

V usage is TRBV20-1 and J usage is TRBJ2-7; 9 positions match TRBD2. The length of the CDR3 is 16 residues. Germline CDR1 and CDR2: DFQATT and SNEGSKA (reference sequence). The trim removed 3 bases at V and 2 bases at J, leaving 11 bases unmatched. The CDR3 reads CSASPKDIAGAYEQYF. CDR3 nucleotides: TGCAGTGCTAGCCCGAAGGATATAGCGGGAGCCTACGAGCAGTACTTC.

This chain uses TRBV9 with TRBJ2-7, with 10 bases aligning to TRBD2. The CDR3 spans 14 residues. Germline V gene data show CDR1 as SGDLS and CDR2 as YYNGEE. V was pared by 4 bases and J by 3 bases, with 4 bases of the junction left unmatched. Written as DNA, the CDR3 is TGTGCCAGCAGCTTCGGGACTAGCGACTACGAGCAGTACTTC. This encodes CASSFGTSDYEQYF.

This clonotype was seen once. The chain employs TRBV12-3 or TRBV12-4 and TRBJ2-5, with TRBD1 matching over 8 bases. The CDR3 has 17 amino acids. V shed 3 bases and J 0 bases; nucleotides not matched to a gene: 9. The CDR3 DNA sequence: TGTGCCAGCAGTTTTCCTAGGACAGGGACCGACCAAGAGACCCAGTACTTC. This encodes CASSFPRTGTDQETQYF.

The V and J genes are TRBV2 and TRBJ2-2; 14 positions match TRBD2. This CDR3 region has 17 residues. Per germline, CDR1 SNHLY and CDR2 FYNNEI. The ends lost 6 bases at V and 8 bases at J; junction bases unmatched: 11. The CDR3 loop is CASSQGLAGVKVGELFF. DNA for the CDR3: TGTGCCAGCAGCCAGGGACTAGCGGGAGTCAAGGTGGGGGAGCTGTTTTTT. Full variable domain (outside the CDR3, taken from reference TRBV2 and TRBJ2-2): EPEVTQTPSHQVTQMGQEVILRCVPISNHLYFYWYRQILGQKVEFLVSFYNNEISEKSEIFDDQFSVERPDGSNFTLKIRSTKLEDSAMYFCASSQGLAGVKVGELFFGEGSRLTVL.

V is TRBV5-1 and J is TRBJ2-5; 10 nucleotides agree with TRBD1. Germline loops: CDR1 SGHRS, CDR2 YFSETQ. Trimming took 2 bases from V and 4 from J; bases not matched to a gene: 11. There are 17 residues in the CDR3. The CDR3 DNA sequence: TGCGCCAGCAGCTTTTCGATCCGACAGGGGGCGTCAGAGACCCAGTACTTC. Protein product: CASSFSIRQGASETQYF.

V is TRBV25-1 and J is TRBJ2-7, with 8 bases aligning to TRBD2. Germline loops: CDR1 MGHDK, CDR2 SYGVNS. The CDR3 is made up of 15 amino acids. The ends lost 3 bases at V and 0 bases at J; junction bases unmatched: 4. The CDR3 sequence: CASSDRAGASYEQYF. The CDR3 DNA reads as TGTGCCAGCAGTGACCGAGCGGGGGCCTCCTACGAGCAGTACTTC.

The chain combines TRBV25-1 with TRBJ1-2, with D unclear. Trimming removed 7 bases from V and 8 bases from J, with 20 bases in between. The CDR3 extends over 14 amino acids. The V gene's germline CDR1 is MGHDK and CDR2 SYGVNS. CDR3 loop: CASTRSVRLGGYTF. Written as DNA, the CDR3 is TGTGCCAGCACAAGGTCAGTTCGGCTTGGCGGCTACACCTTC.

CDR3 sequence (DNA): TGTGCCAGCAGCGCGACCCGGGATGAGCAGTTCTTC. This encodes CASSATRDEQFF. V gene TRBV9 combines with J gene TRBJ2-1; D is unclear. Germline CDR1 SGDLS, CDR2 YYNGEE. The CDR3 extends over 12 amino acids. Trimming pared 3 bases from V and 8 bases from J, leaving 9 bases between.

The chain is built from TRBV12-3 or TRBV12-4 and TRBJ1-1; D is uncertain. There are 13 residues in the CDR3. The germline V and J ends were trimmed by 3 bases and 6 bases, with 11 bases remaining between them. CDR3 sequence: CASSFLAGAEAFF. The CDR3 coding sequence is TGTGCCAGCAGTTTTCTCGCCGGGGCTGAAGCTTTCTTT.

The V and J genes are TRBV27 and TRBJ2-7, with TRBD1 as a possible D gene (5 bases). The CDR3 has 13 amino acids. V was cut by 4 bases and J by 4 bases, with 11 bases left in between. Germline CDR1 reads MNHEY; CDR2 reads SMNVEV (reference sequence). CDR3 DNA sequence: TGTGCCAGCAGTTCCGATCAGGGTTACGAGCAGTACTTC. It yields the protein CASSSDQGYEQYF.

The genes are TRBV5-1 and TRBJ2-5; D remains ambiguous. Trimming pared 4 bases from V and 1 base from J, leaving 14 bases between. In germline, CDR1 is SGHRS, CDR2 YFSETQ. The CDR3 is 15 amino acids. CDR3 DNA sequence: TGCGCCAGCAGCCCGACTTGGGATGCCCAAGAGACCCAGTACTTC. Translating gives CASSPTWDAQETQYF. Based on the CDR3 plus reference TRBV5-1 and TRBJ2-5, the full variable domain is KAGVTQTPRYLIKTRGQQVTLSCSPISGHRSVSWYQQTPGQGLQFLFEYFSETQRNKGNFPGRFSGRQFSNSRSEMNVSTLELGDSALYLCASSPTWDAQETQYFGPGTRLLVL.

The chain is built from TRBV25-1 and TRBJ1-5; TRBD1 matches 9 bases. This CDR3 spans 16 amino acids. Per germline, CDR1 MGHDK and CDR2 SYGVNS. V dropped 4 bases and J dropped 8; count of bases not matched to a gene: 12. The CDR3 coding sequence is TGTGCCAGCAGTGGGGGACAGGGTATTAGCCGGGAGCCCCAGCATTTT. Translating gives CASSGGQGISREPQHF.

The V call is TRBV15, the J call TRBJ2-2; a possible D gene is TRBD1 (6 bases). Germline values: CDR1 LNHNV, CDR2 YYDKDF (reference sequence). There are 15 residues in the CDR3. The V and J ends lost 0 bases and 6 bases respectively, with 11 bases between them. The DNA of the CDR3 is TGTGCCACCAGCAGAGAGACAGGAGTGCCCGGGGAGCTGTTTTTT. Translated, it gives CATSRETGVPGELFF.

The chain couples TRBV5-1 to TRBJ2-1, with 9 nucleotides matching TRBD2. The V and J ends lost 7 bases and 5 bases, in that order; junction bases with no gene match: 1. The germline V gene has CDR1 SGHRS and CDR2 YFSETQ. CDR3 length: 12 amino acids. The CDR3 DNA sequence: TGCGCCAGCGGACTAGCGAACAATGAGCAGTTCTTC. This codes for CASGLANNEQFF.

CDR3: CSAPRRWGGNYGYTF. The DNA for the CDR3 is TGCAGTGCCCCTCGGAGGTGGGGCGGGAACTATGGCTACACCTTC. This chain uses TRBV20-1 with TRBJ1-2; possible D gene TRBD1, 5 bases. The germline V gene encodes CDR1 DFQATT and CDR2 SNEGSKA (reference sequence). This CDR3 comprises 15 residues. The V end was cut by 6 bases, the J end by 2 bases, with 19 bases between.

The chain links TRBV29-1 to TRBJ2-1; D is uncertain. V was pared by 7 bases and J by 3 bases, with 10 bases between. CDR3 size: 12 residues. Germline CDR1 SQVTM, CDR2 ANQGSEA. CDR3 sequence: CSGLTFYNEQFF. CDR3 in DNA: TGCAGCGGATTGACATTCTACAATGAGCAGTTCTTC.

This chain connects TRBV29-1 to TRBJ2-2, with 8 bases identical to TRBD2. Germline V lookup: CDR1 SQVTM, CDR2 ANQGSEA. The CDR3 is 14 residues long. The V and J ends lost 2 bases and 5 bases, in that order; junction bases with no gene match: 4. DNA for the CDR3: TGCAGCGTTGAAATCGGGAGGGGGACCGGGGAGCTGTTTTTT. It codes for CSVEIGRGTGELFF.

The V and J genes are TRBV28 and TRBJ2-5; unclear D gene. Trimming pared 5 bases from V and 3 bases from J, leaving 7 bases between. Germline V gene data show CDR1 as MDHEN and CDR2 as SYDVKM. This CDR3 is 12 amino acids long. The CDR3 sequence: CASSPNKETQYF. The CDR3 DNA follows: TGTGCCAGCAGTCCAAATAAAGAGACCCAGTACTTC.